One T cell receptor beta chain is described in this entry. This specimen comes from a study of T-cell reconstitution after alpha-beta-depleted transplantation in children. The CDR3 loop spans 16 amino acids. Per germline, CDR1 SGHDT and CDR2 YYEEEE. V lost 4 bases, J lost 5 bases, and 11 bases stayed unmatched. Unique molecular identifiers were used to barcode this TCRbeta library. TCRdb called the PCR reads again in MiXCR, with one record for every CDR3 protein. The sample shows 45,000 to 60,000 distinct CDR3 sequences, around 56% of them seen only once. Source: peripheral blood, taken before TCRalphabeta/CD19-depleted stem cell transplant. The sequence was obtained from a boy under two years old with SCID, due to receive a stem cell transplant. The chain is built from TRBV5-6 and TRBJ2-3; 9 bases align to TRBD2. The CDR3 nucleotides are TGTGCCAGCAGCCTCCGAGCTAGCGGGGACCGAGATACGCAGTATTTT. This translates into CASSLRASGDRDTQYF.